This is a list of T cell receptor beta chains from one sample in a study of blood T cell repertoires in COVID-19. Using immunoSEQ multiplex PCR, the repertoire was profiled, and TCRdb retains in-frame clones only, with some absent. This table holds roughly 190,000 clones, approximately 90% found once. The sequenced material came from peripheral blood. The origin of the receptors is a human donor in a cohort sampled during active COVID-19. Both conserved end residues are part of each CDR3. The order of the fields is clone size, V gene, D gene, J gene, CDR3 DNA, CDR3 protein. The D gene is left open where the match is weak. Clone size, where shown, is once, few, many, or a class for clones that have expanded.

clone size: .; V gene: TRBV5-4; D gene: TRBD1; J gene: TRBJ2-2; CDR3 DNA: TGTGCCAGCAGCCCGCCTCGTACAGGGGGAGACACCGGGGAGCTGTTTTTT; CDR3 protein: CASSPPRTGGDTGELFF
clone size: .; V gene: TRBV10-3; D gene: .; J gene: TRBJ2-1; CDR3 DNA: TGTGCCACCGTAAAGGACAGTCTAACCTTCTCCTACAATGAGCAGTTCTTC; CDR3 protein: CATVKDSLTFSYNEQFF
clone size: .; V gene: TRBV5-5; D gene: .; J gene: TRBJ1-2; CDR3 DNA: TGTGCCAGCAGCTTGGCCTCGGGGGGCGGTGGCTACACCTTC; CDR3 protein: CASSLASGGGGYTF
clone size: .; V gene: TRBV14; D gene: .; J gene: TRBJ1-2; CDR3 DNA: TGTGCCAGCAGCCAAGAAGGACAGACGGGAGGCTACACCTTC; CDR3 protein: CASSQEGQTGGYTF
clone size: .; V gene: TRBV20-1; D gene: .; J gene: TRBJ1-2; CDR3 DNA: TGCAGTGCTAGTCGGTTTAAGACAGATGGCTACACCTTC; CDR3 protein: CSASRFKTDGYTF
clone size: .; V gene: TRBV6-2/TRBV6-3; D gene: .; J gene: TRBJ2-7; CDR3 DNA: TGTGCCAGCAGTTACATGCGGGGGCCGCCCTACGAGCAGTACTTC; CDR3 protein: CASSYMRGPPYEQYF
clone size: .; V gene: TRBV7-7; D gene: .; J gene: TRBJ2-5; CDR3 DNA: TGTGCTAGCAGCGTGGGACTCCGAGGTGAGACCCAGTACTTC; CDR3 protein: CASSVGLRGETQYF
clone size: once; V gene: TRBV5-4; D gene: .; J gene: TRBJ1-4; CDR3 DNA: TGTGCCAGCAGTTTCCGCGGGGGTGACGAAAAACTGTTTTTT; CDR3 protein: CASSFRGGDEKLFF
clone size: .; V gene: TRBV30; D gene: TRBD2; J gene: TRBJ2-1; CDR3 DNA: TGTGCCGGAACCCCCCACTGGCGGGGGGGCCACAATGAGCAGTTCTTC; CDR3 protein: CAGTPHWRGGHNEQFF
clone size: .; V gene: TRBV4-3; D gene: TRBD2; J gene: TRBJ2-1; CDR3 DNA: TGCGCCAGCAGCCAGGGGAGGGAGAATGAGCAGTTCTTC; CDR3 protein: CASSQGRENEQFF
clone size: .; V gene: TRBV7-9; D gene: .; J gene: TRBJ2-7; CDR3 DNA: TGTGCCAGCAGCGCCCCGAGGGGGGGCCGGCTTCGGGGGAAATACGAGCAGTACTTC; CDR3 protein: CASSAPRGGRLRGKYEQYF
clone size: .; V gene: TRBV28; D gene: TRBD2; J gene: TRBJ2-7; CDR3 DNA: TGTGCCAGCAGTTTTTCGGGACTAGCGGGGTTAAGCTCCTACGAGCAGTACTTC; CDR3 protein: CASSFSGLAGLSSYEQYF
clone size: .; V gene: TRBV6-5; D gene: TRBD2; J gene: TRBJ2-2; CDR3 DNA: TGTGCCAGCACCAGAACGGGACTAGCCACCGGGGAGCTGTTTTTT; CDR3 protein: CASTRTGLATGELFF
clone size: .; V gene: TRBV9; D gene: TRBD2; J gene: TRBJ2-1; CDR3 DNA: TGTGCCAGCAGCGTAGCGGGAGGTAACTACAATGAGCAGTTCTTC; CDR3 protein: CASSVAGGNYNEQFF
clone size: .; V gene: TRBV5-8; D gene: TRBD2; J gene: TRBJ2-3; CDR3 DNA: TGTGCCAGCAGCTTGTGGCGGGAGGGAACAGATACGCAGTATTTT; CDR3 protein: CASSLWREGTDTQYF
clone size: .; V gene: TRBV5-8; D gene: .; J gene: TRBJ2-3; CDR3 DNA: TGTGCCAGCATCCAACGGGGGGATACGCAGTATTTT; CDR3 protein: CASIQRGDTQYF
clone size: .; V gene: TRBV7-9; D gene: TRBD1; J gene: TRBJ2-3; CDR3 DNA: TGTGCCAGCAGCTTAGTAGCGGGACAGGGGGCGAACAGAGATACGCAGTATTTT; CDR3 protein: CASSLVAGQGANRDTQYF
clone size: .; V gene: TRBV18; D gene: TRBD2; J gene: TRBJ2-7; CDR3 DNA: TGTGCCAGCTCACCAGGGTTGGGTAGCGGGGGAAGCTCCTACGAGCAGTACTTC; CDR3 protein: CASSPGLGSGGSSYEQYF
clone size: .; V gene: TRBV23-1; D gene: .; J gene: TRBJ2-5; CDR3 DNA: TGCGCCAGCAGTCAATCCGGGACAATAGTCCAAGAGACCCAGTACTTC; CDR3 protein: CASSQSGTIVQETQYF
clone size: .; V gene: TRBV7-9; D gene: .; J gene: TRBJ2-1; CDR3 DNA: TGTGCCAGCAGCTTAGATTTAGGGGTTGAGCAGTTCTTC; CDR3 protein: CASSLDLGVEQFF
clone size: many; V gene: TRBV27; D gene: .; J gene: TRBJ2-7; CDR3 DNA: TGTGCCAGCAGTCCCTCTTGGGGGGACAGTTTAGAGGAGCAGTACTTC; CDR3 protein: CASSPSWGDSLEEQYF
clone size: .; V gene: TRBV18; D gene: TRBD1; J gene: TRBJ1-5; CDR3 DNA: TGTGCCAGCTCAGAAGGGACAGGGGTGAATCAGCCCCAGCATTTT; CDR3 protein: CASSEGTGVNQPQHF
clone size: .; V gene: TRBV9; D gene: TRBD1; J gene: TRBJ1-3; CDR3 DNA: TGTGCCAGCAGCGTGACCGGACAGGGTTTGAACACCATATATTTT; CDR3 protein: CASSVTGQGLNTIYF
clone size: once; V gene: TRBV5-1; D gene: .; J gene: TRBJ1-5; CDR3 DNA: TGCGCCAGCAGCTTGGAGGGAGGCACGCAACAGCCCCAGCATTTT; CDR3 protein: CASSLEGGTQQPQHF
clone size: .; V gene: TRBV6-1; D gene: .; J gene: TRBJ1-5; CDR3 DNA: TGTGCCAGCAGTGAAAATCATAGCAATCAGCCCCAGCATTTT; CDR3 protein: CASSENHSNQPQHF
clone size: .; V gene: TRBV3-1/TRBV3-2; D gene: .; J gene: TRBJ1-1; CDR3 DNA: TGTGCCAGCAGCCGGAGTCGCACTGAAGCTTTCTTT; CDR3 protein: CASSRSRTEAFF
clone size: .; V gene: TRBV19; D gene: .; J gene: TRBJ1-5; CDR3 DNA: TGTGCCAGTAGTGCGATATTAGCCCTCGACAGGATCTCCCCAGGTGATCAGCCCCAGCATTTT; CDR3 protein: CASSAILALDRISPGDQPQHF
clone size: .; V gene: TRBV27; D gene: TRBD1; J gene: TRBJ1-4; CDR3 DNA: TGTGCCAGCAGTTTCAGGGGGCGCGGTGAAAAACTGTTTTTT; CDR3 protein: CASSFRGRGEKLFF
clone size: .; V gene: TRBV3-1/TRBV3-2; D gene: TRBD1; J gene: TRBJ2-3; CDR3 DNA: TGTGCCAGCAGCCAAGGGGGGACAGGTGGGGATACGCAGTATTTT; CDR3 protein: CASSQGGTGGDTQYF
clone size: .; V gene: TRBV5-4; D gene: TRBD2; J gene: TRBJ2-2; CDR3 DNA: TGTGCCAGCAGCTCTGGACTAGCGGGTACGAACACCGGGGAGCTGTTTTTT; CDR3 protein: CASSSGLAGTNTGELFF
clone size: .; V gene: TRBV5-1; D gene: TRBD1; J gene: TRBJ2-7; CDR3 DNA: TGCGCCAGCAGCTCCGGACAGGCTAGCTCCTACGAGCAGTACTTC; CDR3 protein: CASSSGQASSYEQYF
clone size: .; V gene: TRBV3-1/TRBV3-2; D gene: .; J gene: TRBJ2-3; CDR3 DNA: TGTGCCAGCAGCCATACTCCAGATACGCAGTATTTT; CDR3 protein: CASSHTPDTQYF
clone size: .; V gene: TRBV19; D gene: .; J gene: TRBJ2-7; CDR3 DNA: TGTGCCAGTAGTAATTTCGGCGGTGGGGCTTACGAGCAGTACTTC; CDR3 protein: CASSNFGGGAYEQYF
clone size: .; V gene: TRBV27; D gene: TRBD2; J gene: TRBJ2-1; CDR3 DNA: TGTGCCAGCAGTTTATCGCTAGCGGTCTCCTACAATGAGCAGTTCTTC; CDR3 protein: CASSLSLAVSYNEQFF
clone size: .; V gene: TRBV11-2; D gene: .; J gene: TRBJ2-7; CDR3 DNA: TGTGCCAGCAGCCCACTTTCCCGGACTGCCTCCTACGAGCAGTACTTC; CDR3 protein: CASSPLSRTASYEQYF